This note documents a single T cell receptor (beta chain) sequence. These data are taken from a study of cytomegalovirus exposure and HLA in healthy donors. The CDR3 is 16 residues long. Germline CDR1 reads SGHNT; CDR2 reads YYREEE (reference sequence). V lost 0 bases and J lost 9, with 19 bases in between. TCRdb's copy holds only in-frame clones and misses some; the assay was immunoSEQ multiplex PCR. The sample records some 110,000 clones, 86% being singletons. The sample consisted of PBMCs. The clonotype was recovered from a man between 18 and 35 years old in good health and CMV-seronegative. J is TRBJ2-1 and V is TRBV5-4, with a tentative D call TRBD2 (6 bases). Written as DNA, the CDR3 is TGTGCCAGCAGCTTGGCCGGGAGCGTCGGTTATGGTGAGCAGTTCTTC. Its translation: CASSLAGSVGYGEQFF.